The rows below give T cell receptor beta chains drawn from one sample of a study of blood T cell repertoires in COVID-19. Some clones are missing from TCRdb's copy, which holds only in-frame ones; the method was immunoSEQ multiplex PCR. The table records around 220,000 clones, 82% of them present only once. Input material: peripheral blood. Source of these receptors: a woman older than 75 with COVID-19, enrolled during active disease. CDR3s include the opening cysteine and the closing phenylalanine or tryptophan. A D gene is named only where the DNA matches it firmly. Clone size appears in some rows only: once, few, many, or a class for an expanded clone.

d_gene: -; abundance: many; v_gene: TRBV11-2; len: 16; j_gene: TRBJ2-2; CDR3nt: TGTGCCAGCAGCGCCCAAAAGGGACACCTGACCGGGGAGCTGTTTTTT; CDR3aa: CASSAQKGHLTGELFF
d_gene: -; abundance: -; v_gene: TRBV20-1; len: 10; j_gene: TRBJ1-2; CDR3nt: TGCAGTGCTTTAGTCTCTGGCTACACCTTC; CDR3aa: CSALVSGYTF
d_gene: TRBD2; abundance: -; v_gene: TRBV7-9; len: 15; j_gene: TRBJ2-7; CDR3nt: TGTGCCAGCAGCTCGACTAGCGGGACTTCCTACGAGCAGTACTTC; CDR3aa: CASSSTSGTSYEQYF
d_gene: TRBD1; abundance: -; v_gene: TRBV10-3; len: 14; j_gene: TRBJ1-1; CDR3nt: TGTGCCATCAGTCCGCGGGACAGTAACACTGAAGCTTTCTTT; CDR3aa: CAISPRDSNTEAFF
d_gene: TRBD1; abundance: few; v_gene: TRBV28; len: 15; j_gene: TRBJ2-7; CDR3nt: TGTGCCAGCAGTTTAGCGGGACAGGGGGCGGGTGAGCAGTACTTC; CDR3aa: CASSLAGQGAGEQYF
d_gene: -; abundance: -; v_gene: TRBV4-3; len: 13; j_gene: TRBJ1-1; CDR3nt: TGCGCCAGCAGCCAGGCAGGGAACACTGAAGCTTTCTTT; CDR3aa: CASSQAGNTEAFF
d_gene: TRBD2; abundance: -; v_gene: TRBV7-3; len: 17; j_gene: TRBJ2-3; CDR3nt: TGTGCCAGCAGCTTAATAACGGGACTAGCGGGAGTTGATACGCAGTATTTT; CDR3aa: CASSLITGLAGVDTQYF
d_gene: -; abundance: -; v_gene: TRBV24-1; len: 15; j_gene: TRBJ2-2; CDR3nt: TGTGCCACCACTGCTTGGCAGGGGAACACCGGGGAGCTGTTTTTT; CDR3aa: CATTAWQGNTGELFF
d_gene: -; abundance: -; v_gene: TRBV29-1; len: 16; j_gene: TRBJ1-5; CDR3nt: TGCAGCGTTCCCGATCGGACAGCGGGGAGTGATCAGCCCCAGCATTTT; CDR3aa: CSVPDRTAGSDQPQHF
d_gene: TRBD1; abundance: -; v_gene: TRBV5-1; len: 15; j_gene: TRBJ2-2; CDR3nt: TGCGCCAGCAACACCCTACAGGGGGTCACCGGGGAGCTGTTTTTT; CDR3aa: CASNTLQGVTGELFF
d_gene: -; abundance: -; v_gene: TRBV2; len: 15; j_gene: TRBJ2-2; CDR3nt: TGTGCCAGCAGTCCCGACAGGGCGGGGTCCGGGGAGCTGTTTTTT; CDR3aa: CASSPDRAGSGELFF
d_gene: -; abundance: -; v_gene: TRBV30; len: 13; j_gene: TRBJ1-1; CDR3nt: TGTGCCAGGACCGTACACCTGAACACTGAAGCTTTCTTT; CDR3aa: CARTVHLNTEAFF
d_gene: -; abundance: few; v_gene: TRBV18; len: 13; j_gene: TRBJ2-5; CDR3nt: TGTGCCAGCTCACGGGGCTTAGAAGAGACCCAGTACTTC; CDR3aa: CASSRGLEETQYF
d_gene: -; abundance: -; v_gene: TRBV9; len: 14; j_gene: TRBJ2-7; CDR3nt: TGTGCCAGCAGCCGATCGACGGGGGACTACGAGCAGTACTTC; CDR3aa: CASSRSTGDYEQYF
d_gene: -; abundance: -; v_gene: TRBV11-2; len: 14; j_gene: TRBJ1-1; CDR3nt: TGTGCCAGCAGCTTATCCGGGACTCACACTGAAGCTTTCTTT; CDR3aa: CASSLSGTHTEAFF
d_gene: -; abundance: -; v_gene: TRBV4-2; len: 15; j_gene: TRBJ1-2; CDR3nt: TGTGCCAGCAGCCAAGTAGGGGAAGGGACTGGCGGCTACACCTTC; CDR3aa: CASSQVGEGTGGYTF
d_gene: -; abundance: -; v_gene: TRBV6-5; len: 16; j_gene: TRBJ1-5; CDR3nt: TGTGCCAGCAGTTTGAAAGCGTTTGGGAGCAATCAGCCCCAGCATTTT; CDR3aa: CASSLKAFGSNQPQHF
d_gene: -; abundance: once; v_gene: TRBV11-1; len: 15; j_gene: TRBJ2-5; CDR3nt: TGTGCCAGCAGCTTAAGCGCCCAGCAGGGAGAGACCCAGTACTTC; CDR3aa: CASSLSAQQGETQYF